Given below is one TCR beta chain in context. There is no known antigen for this receptor. Per-base quality was not reported, and no clone a single base away is much larger than it. TCRbeta CDR3 regions were amplified from genomic DNA by means of the immunoSEQ Assay, a bias-controlled multiplex PCR. The authors' pipeline ran thus. The number of nucleated cells in each sample was estimated by amplification of reference gene primers within the assay. To quantify the absolute abundance of each unique TCRbeta CDR3 rearrangement, sequence reads were collapsed and filtered. For each sample, productive Simpson clonality was calculated as the square root of Simpson's diversity index over productive rearrangements. Imported from immuneACCESS, the table was reduced by TCRdb to in-frame sequences with V and J called. These copies leave out some clones; in studies compared against another copy, an unresolved V gene accounts for under half, and the cause of the remainder is not known. V, J and clone size derive from that table, while D and trimming were established from the DNA sequence. This sample has 300,000 to 350,000 clones in its table, and 88% of those were observed once. The ten biggest clones cover about 7.3% of the sample.

This sample is part of a study of blood T cell repertoires in COVID-19 (dated by TCRdb to between 2020 and 2021). For the study in its entirety: Collaborator samples came from the United States, Italy and Spain and covered acute and convalescent phases of COVID-19. Sample metadata almost always included a de-identified subject ID, COVID-19 status, age in years and sex. The prospective study material was composed of cDNA or gDNA derived from T cells, B-cell-depleted T cells, or PBMCs. Deeply sampled blood TCRbeta repertoires from subjects exposed to, actively infected with, or recovered from COVID-19 were included in the dataset. Where available, HLA class I and class II types were taken from metadata supplied by the sample provider and were not determined by assay-based typing. A freely available public database, intended as a resource for researchers studying the immune response to SARS-CoV-2, is where the repertoires were released. The samples were drawn from the first 160 participants of the ongoing ImmuneRACE study and from 1,200 or so subjects provided by 6 global collaborators.

CDR1 and CDR2 were assigned from the germline V gene as KGHSH and LQKENI. The germline V end is reduced by 3 bases and the J end by 11 bases; junction bases left unmatched: 10. The CDR3 starts with the cysteine, ends with the phenylalanine, and has 15 residues. Only the CDR3 portion is preserved as DNA: 45 bases, with reading frame beginning at the first base. At one collaborating source in Seattle, patients were enrolled during active infection and were followed longitudinally through the course of disease. Whole blood was collected in K2EDTA tubes by collaborating institutions according to the institutions' own protocols. For TCRbeta analysis, collaborator samples were shipped as frozen whole blood, as isolated PBMCs, or as DNA extracted from either sample type. The paper as a whole reports these results and caveats: Clinical and demographic metadata were provided uncurated, with the amount varying by source and participant.

The specimen sequenced was peripheral blood. The sequence came from a woman in her seventies with COVID-19, enrolled during active disease. The V gene is TRBV18 and the J gene is TRBJ1-6; 7 bases in the junction line up with TRBD1. The DNA sequence is as follows: TGTGCCAGCTCACCCGGACAGGTTGAGGGGACACCCCTCCACTTT. Translated, this gives CASSPGQVEGTPLHF.